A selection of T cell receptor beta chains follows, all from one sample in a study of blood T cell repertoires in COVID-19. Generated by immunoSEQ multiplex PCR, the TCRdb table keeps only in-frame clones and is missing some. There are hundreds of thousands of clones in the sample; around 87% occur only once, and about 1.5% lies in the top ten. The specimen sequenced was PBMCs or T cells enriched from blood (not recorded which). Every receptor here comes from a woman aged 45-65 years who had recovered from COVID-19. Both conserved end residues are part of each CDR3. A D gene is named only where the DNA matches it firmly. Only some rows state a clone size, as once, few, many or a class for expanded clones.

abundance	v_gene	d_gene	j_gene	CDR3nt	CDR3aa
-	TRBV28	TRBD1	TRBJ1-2	TGTGCCAGCAGAGGAAATTCTTGGGACAGGGTTAACTATGGCTACACCTTC	CASRGNSWDRVNYGYTF
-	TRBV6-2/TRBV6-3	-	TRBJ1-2	TGTGCCAGCAGTTACCCACAAGTCGGCTACACCTTC	CASSYPQVGYTF
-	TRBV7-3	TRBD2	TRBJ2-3	TGTGCCAGCAGCTCCGGGACTAGCGGGAGTCGGACAGATACGCAGTATTTT	CASSSGTSGSRTDTQYF
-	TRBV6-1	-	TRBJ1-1	TGTGCCAGCAGTGAAGTGGGTGGAGAAACTGAAGCTTTCTTT	CASSEVGGETEAFF
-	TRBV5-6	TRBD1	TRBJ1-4	TGTGCCAGCAGCTTGACCCTTAGGACAGGGGAACGTGAAAAACTGTTTTTT	CASSLTLRTGEREKLFF
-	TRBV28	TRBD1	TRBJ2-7	TGTGCCAGCAGTCCGGGGACAGAGGCGAGAGAGCAGTACTTC	CASSPGTEAREQYF
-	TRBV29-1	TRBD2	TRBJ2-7	TGCAGCGTAGTTCTTGTAGCGGGAGGCCCATACGAGCAGTACTTC	CSVVLVAGGPYEQYF
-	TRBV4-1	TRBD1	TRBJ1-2	TGCGCCAGCAGCCAAGAGGCAACAGGGGAAGGTGGCTACACCTTC	CASSQEATGEGGYTF
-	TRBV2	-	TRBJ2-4	TGTGCCAGCAGTGAGTTTCTAGGCTCGGGGGACATTCAGTACTTC	CASSEFLGSGDIQYF
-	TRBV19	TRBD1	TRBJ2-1	TGTGCCAGTAGGGACAGGGGTGGGGGCTCCTACAATGAGCAGTTCTTC	CASRDRGGGSYNEQFF
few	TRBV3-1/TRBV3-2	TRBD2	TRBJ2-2	TGTGCCAGCAGCCCACGGCGGACTAGCGGGAGCTCCGGGGAGCTGTTTTTT	CASSPRRTSGSSGELFF
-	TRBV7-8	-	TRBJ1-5	TGTGCCAGCAGCTCGACTGCAGGAGGGACCTTATTGAGCAATCAGCCCCAGCATTTT	CASSSTAGGTLLSNQPQHF
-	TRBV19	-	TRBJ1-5	TGTGCCACCACCCACTTTTATAGCAATCAGCCCCAGCATTTT	CATTHFYSNQPQHF
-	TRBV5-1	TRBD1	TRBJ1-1	TGCGCCAGCAGTTTTTCCACACAGGGGGCCGGGACTGAAGCTTTCTTT	CASSFSTQGAGTEAFF
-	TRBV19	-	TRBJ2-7	TGTGCCAGTAGTATCGAACAGGGAAGATCGTACGAGCAGTACTTC	CASSIEQGRSYEQYF
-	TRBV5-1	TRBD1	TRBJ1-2	TGCGCCAGCAGCTTGCAGGGGACAGGGCCCGATGGCTACACCTTC	CASSLQGTGPDGYTF
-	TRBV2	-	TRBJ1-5	TGTGCCAGCAGTGATTCGGGGTATAGCAATCAGCCCCAGCATTTT	CASSDSGYSNQPQHF
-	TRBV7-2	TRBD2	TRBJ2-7	TGTGCCAGCAGCTCTCCCGGGACTAGCGGGAGTTTTGGCCCCTACGAGCAGTACTTC	CASSSPGTSGSFGPYEQYF